This T cell receptor (beta chain) was sequenced during a study of CD8 T cells in ankylosing spondylitis. Whole-study results and caveats: Blood from ankylosing spondylitis patients appeared to carry a characteristic eight-variant TCR beta motif.

V was clipped by 2 bases and J by 0 bases, with 10 bases between them. In germline, CDR1 is SGHVS, CDR2 FQNEAQ. CDR3 length: 16 amino acids. MiXCR, run by TCRdb on the 5' RACE reads, gives a single entry per CDR3 protein. The table records fewer than 500,000 distinct CDR3 sequences, about a fifth of them present only once. With respect to this clonotype: The target antigen is unknown.

The sequence derives from a male donor with ankylosing spondylitis. Material for sequencing was blood, either unsorted or a sorted T cell fraction (not recorded which). The rearrangement uses TRBV7-8 and TRBJ2-2, with D uncertain. This CDR3 reads CASSLYRSSNTGELFF. The CDR3 DNA reads as TGTGCCAGCAGCTTATACCGGTCCTCGAACACCGGGGAGCTGTTTTTT.